The 13 T cell receptor beta chains in this list originate from one sample, sequenced in a study of T cells after yellow fever vaccination. TCRdb processed the 5' RACE reads anew with MiXCR; each CDR3 protein has one entry. The sample records hundreds of thousands of distinct CDR3 sequences, roughly 8.4% being singletons. The sequenced sample was PBMCs, obtained roughly seven weeks after the first yellow fever vaccination. The source of these receptors is a man aged 18 to 30 who received the YFV17D yellow fever vaccine.

This clonotype occurred a few times. This chain uses TRBV7-9 with TRBJ1-1; D ambiguous. The CDR3 has 12 amino acids. V lost 8 bases and J 0 bases, leaving 7 bases between the germline ends. CDR1 is SEHNR, CDR2 FQNEAQ, per germline (reference sequence). In DNA, the CDR3 is TGTGCCAGCGGGAGCATGAACACTGAAGCTTTCTTT. Translating gives CASGSMNTEAFF.

The J gene is TRBJ2-2, the V gene TRBV12-5; 10 bases align to TRBD2. The CDR3 is 16 residues long. Germline CDR1 LGHNT, CDR2 FRNRAP. V lost 5 bases and J lost 7; bases outside the gene matches: 10. CDR3 bases: TGTGCTAGTGGTCCGACCACTAGCGGGGAGCACGGGGAGCTGTTTTTT. Amino acids: CASGPTTSGEHGELFF. Drawing the rest from reference TRBV12-5 and TRBJ2-2, the complete variable domain is DARVTQTPRHKVTEMGQEVTMRCQPILGHNTVFWYRQTMMQGLELLAYFRNRAPLDDSGMPKDRFSAEMPDATLATLKIQPSEPRDSAVYFCASGPTTSGEHGELFFGEGSRLTVL.

This clonotype has only a few counts. V is TRBV11-2 and J is TRBJ2-3; D unresolved. V was cut by 5 bases and J by 0 bases, with 15 bases left in between. The germline V gene encodes CDR1 SGHAT and CDR2 FQNNGV. The CDR3 loop spans 16 amino acids. The CDR3 bases are TGTGCCAGCAGCCGCGGCGGCGGAAACAGCACAGATACGCAGTATTTT. It encodes CASSRGGGNSTDTQYF.

CDR3 region: CASISQTYEQYV. CDR3 nucleotides: TGCGCCAGCATATCACAGACCTACGAGCAGTACGTC. The chain employs TRBV10-2 and TRBJ2-7; D unresolved. Deletions cut 7 bases from V and 2 bases from J, with 9 bases between. Germline CDR1 is WSHSY and CDR2 is SAAADI. The CDR3 is 12 residues long.

This clonotype was recorded many times. The V and J genes are TRBV20-1 and TRBJ2-1; 8 bases are a match to TRBD1. V lost 2 bases and J lost 4; bases outside the gene matches: 7. Germline lookup yields CDR1 DFQATT and CDR2 SNEGSKA (reference sequence). The CDR3 runs to 15 residues. The CDR3 here is CSARSPGQAYNEQFF. The DNA of the CDR3 is TGCAGTGCTAGATCACCGGGACAGGCATACAATGAGCAGTTCTTC.

Ten or more counts support this clonotype. The V call is TRBV11-2, the J call TRBJ2-1; 9 bases agree with TRBD2. CDR3 length: 14 amino acids. J lost 7 bases, V lost 6 bases, and 7 bases had no gene match. In germline, CDR1 is SGHAT, CDR2 FQNNGV. CDR3 in DNA: TGTGCCAGCAGTCGAGCCAGCGGGGGGAATGAGCAGTTCTTC. It specifies CASSRASGGNEQFF. The full variable domain, in which reference TRBV11-2 and TRBJ2-1 provide the parts outside the CDR3, is EAGVAQSPRYKIIEKRQSVAFWCNPISGHATLYWYQQILGQGPKLLIQFQNNGVVDDSQLPKDRFSAERLKGVDSTLKIQPAKLEDSAVYLCASSRASGGNEQFFGPGTRLTVL.

The gene calls are TRBV7-6 and TRBJ2-3; TRBD1 matches 9 bases. This CDR3 region has 12 residues. The V and J ends lost 5 bases and 10 bases, in that order; junction bases with no gene match: 4. CDR1 and CDR2 from the germline V gene are SGHVS and FNYEAQ. CDR3 residues: CASSGTGNSQYF. The CDR3 DNA is TGTGCCAGCAGCGGGACAGGGAACTCGCAGTATTTT.

This clonotype showed up just a few times. The V gene is TRBV20-1, the J gene TRBJ2-7, with 12 bases fitting TRBD1. The CDR3 has 15 amino acids. Trimming removed 6 bases from V and 3 bases from J; junction bases left unmatched: 9. Germline values: CDR1 DFQATT, CDR2 SNEGSKA (reference sequence). Written as DNA, the CDR3 is TGCAGTGCCCAACCGGGACAGGGGGCAGACTACGAGCAGTACTTC. Translated: CSAQPGQGADYEQYF.

This clonotype was observed a handful of times. The chain carries TRBV19 and TRBJ2-3, with D tentatively TRBD1 (6 bases). The CDR3 spans 17 residues. Germline CDR1 and CDR2: LNHDA and SQIVND (reference sequence). V shed 2 bases and J shed 5 bases, with 20 bases lying between them. As DNA, the CDR3 is TGTGCCAGTAGTATATCATTCGGGGCAGGGGCCCAAGATACGCAGTATTTT. This translates into CASSISFGAGAQDTQYF. The whole variable domain, filled in from reference TRBV19 and TRBJ2-3, reads DGGITQSPKYLFRKEGQNVTLSCEQNLNHDAMYWYRQDPGQGLRLIYYSQIVNDFQKGDIAEGYSVSREKKESFPLTVTSAQKNPTAFYLCASSISFGAGAQDTQYFGPGTRLTVL.

Only a few counts were recorded for this clonotype. The chain uses TRBV5-1 and TRBJ1-1; no firm D call. Germline CDR1 reads SGHRS; CDR2 reads YFSETQ. The CDR3 is 13 residues long. V shed 0 bases and J shed 1 base, with 4 bases lying between them. The CDR3: CASSLAWNTEAFF. In DNA, the CDR3 is TGCGCCAGCAGCTTGGCCTGGAACACTGAAGCTTTCTTT.

The V gene is TRBV29-1, the J gene TRBJ1-2, with D hard to call. V was clipped by 0 bases and J by 2 bases, with 7 bases between them. Germline CDR1 is SQVTM and CDR2 is ANQGSEA. The CDR3 covers 13 residues. The CDR3 loop is CSVEELENYGYTF. In nucleotides, the CDR3 is TGCAGCGTTGAAGAGCTGGAAAACTATGGCTACACCTTC.

This clonotype was observed a few times. V usage is TRBV7-2 and J usage is TRBJ2-1; 8 positions agree with TRBD2. The CDR3 has 17 residues. V shed 3 bases and J 10 bases; nucleotides not matched to a gene: 17. Germline V CDR1 and CDR2: SGHTA, FQGNSA. The CDR3 reads CASSFGVGRGEGGEQFF. The CDR3 DNA follows: TGTGCCAGCAGCTTCGGCGTTGGGCGGGGGGAAGGAGGCGAGCAGTTCTTC.

As for this clonotype: One junction end does not reproduce the germline sequence, and a read error may be involved. The rearrangement uses TRBV20-1 and TRBJ1-1, with D maybe TRBD1 (5 bases). The germline gives CDR1 DFQATT, CDR2 SNEGSKA (reference sequence). This CDR3 has 16 amino acids. The CDR3 here is CCAREKGRKSETEAFF. CDR3 bases: TGCTGTGCTAGAGAGAAGGGGAGGAAGTCCGAAACTGAAGCTTTCTTT.